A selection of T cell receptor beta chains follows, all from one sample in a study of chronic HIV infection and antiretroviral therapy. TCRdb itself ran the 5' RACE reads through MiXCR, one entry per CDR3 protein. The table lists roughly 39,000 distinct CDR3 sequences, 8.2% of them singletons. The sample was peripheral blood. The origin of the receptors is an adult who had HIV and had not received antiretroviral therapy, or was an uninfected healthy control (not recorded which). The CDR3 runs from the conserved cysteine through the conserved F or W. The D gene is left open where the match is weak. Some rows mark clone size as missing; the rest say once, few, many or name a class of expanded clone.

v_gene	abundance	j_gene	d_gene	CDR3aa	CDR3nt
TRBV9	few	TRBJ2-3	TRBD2	CASSVVAGSEDTQYF	TGTGCCAGCAGCGTAGTAGCGGGCTCGGAAGATACGCAGTATTTT
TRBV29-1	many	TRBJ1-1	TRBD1	CSAAPTGGGEAFF	TGCAGCGCTGCCCCGACAGGGGGCGGAGAAGCTTTCTTT
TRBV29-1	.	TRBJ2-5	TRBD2	CSVGLAGVKTQYF	TGCAGCGTAGGACTAGCGGGAGTGAAGACCCAGTACTTC
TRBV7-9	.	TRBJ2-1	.	CASRPSYRYNEQFF	TGTGCCAGCAGACCGAGTTACCGCTACAATGAGCAGTTCTTC
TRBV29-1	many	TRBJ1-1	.	CSVDRGGSTEAFF	TGCAGCGTTGATCGTGGGGGGTCCACTGAAGCTTTCTTT
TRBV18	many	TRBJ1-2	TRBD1	CASSPGTGEDGYTF	TGTGCCAGCTCACCCGGGACAGGGGAAGATGGCTACACCTTC
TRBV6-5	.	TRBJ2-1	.	CASSFDILNEQFF	TGTGCCAGCAGCTTCGACATACTCAATGAGCAGTTCTTC
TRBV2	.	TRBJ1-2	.	CAARRGGDGYTF	TGTGCCGCAAGAAGGGGGGGGGATGGCTACACCTTC
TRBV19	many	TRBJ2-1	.	CASSILHQGGEQFF	TGTGCCAGTAGTATACTTCATCAGGGGGGGGAGCAGTTCTTC
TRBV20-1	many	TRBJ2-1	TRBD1	CSARTGQGVNEQFF	TGCAGTGCTAGAACGGGACAGGGTGTGAATGAGCAGTTCTTC
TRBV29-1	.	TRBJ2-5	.	CSLRGSGPQETQYF	TGCAGCCTCCGAGGGTCAGGGCCGCAAGAGACCCAGTACTTC
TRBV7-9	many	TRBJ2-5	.	CASRTGPQETQYF	TGTGCCAGCCGCACAGGGCCCCAAGAGACCCAGTACTTC
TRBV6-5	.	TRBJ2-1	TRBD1	CASSYRGAGYNEQFF	TGTGCCAGCAGCTACAGGGGCGCCGGGTATAATGAGCAGTTCTTC
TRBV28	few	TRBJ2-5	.	CASKARPQETQYF	TGTGCCAGCAAGGCCAGACCCCAAGAGACCCAGTACTTC
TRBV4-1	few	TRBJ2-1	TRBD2	CASSPVAGGSNEQFF	TGCGCCAGCAGCCCTGTAGCGGGAGGTTCCAATGAGCAGTTCTTC
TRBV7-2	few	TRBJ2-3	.	CASSVQNRDTQYF	TGTGCCAGCAGCGTACAAAACCGAGATACGCAGTATTTT
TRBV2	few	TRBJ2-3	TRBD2	CASRWTSGSTDTQYF	TGTGCCAGCAGGTGGACTAGCGGTTCCACAGATACGCAGTATTTT
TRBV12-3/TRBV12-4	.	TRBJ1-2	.	CASSSKVGYTF	TGTGCCAGCAGTTCTAAGGTTGGCTACACCTTC
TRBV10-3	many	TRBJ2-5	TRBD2	CATRPSAGEETQYF	TGTGCCACGCGACCCTCCGCGGGAGAAGAGACCCAGTACTTC
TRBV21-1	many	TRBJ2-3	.	CASSLAGLAGNTQYF	TGTGCCAGCAGCCTAGCGGGACTAGCGGGAAATACGCAGTATTTT
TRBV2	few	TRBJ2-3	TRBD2	CASSGIAGGITDTQYF	TGTGCCAGCAGTGGGATAGCGGGAGGAATCACAGATACGCAGTATTTT
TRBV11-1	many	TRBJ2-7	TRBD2	CASSFESGRYEQYF	TGTGCCAGCAGCTTCGAATCCGGGAGGTATGAGCAGTACTTC
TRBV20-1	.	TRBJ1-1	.	CSALTPLNTETFF	TGCAGTGCTCTCACACCATTGAACACTGAAACTTTCTTT
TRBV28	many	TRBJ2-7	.	CASTLPGAAYEQYF	TGTGCCAGCACCTTACCTGGGGCGGCCTACGAGCAGTACTTC
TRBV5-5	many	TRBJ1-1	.	CASSADDVTEAFF	TGTGCCAGCAGTGCCGACGATGTCACTGAAGCTTTCTTT
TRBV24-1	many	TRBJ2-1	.	CATGLIGRQFF	TGTGCCACAGGGTTAATCGGGCGGCAGTTCTTC
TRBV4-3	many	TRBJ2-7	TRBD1	CASSQVTGGLLNEQYF	TGCGCCAGCAGCCAAGTTACAGGGGGCCTACTTAACGAGCAGTACTTC
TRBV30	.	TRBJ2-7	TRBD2	CALRLAGAYEQYF	TGTGCCCTCCGACTAGCGGGAGCCTACGAGCAGTACTTC
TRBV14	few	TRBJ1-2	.	CASSQVGPNYGYTF	TGTGCCAGCAGCCAAGTCGGCCCGAACTATGGCTACACCTTC
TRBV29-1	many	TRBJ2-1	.	CSVELDEQFF	TGCAGCGTTGAATTGGATGAGCAGTTCTTC
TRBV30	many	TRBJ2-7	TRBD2	CAWSVQLAGPYEQYF	TGTGCCTGGAGTGTACAACTAGCGGGGCCCTACGAGCAGTACTTC
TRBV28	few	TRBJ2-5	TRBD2	CASRGLAEETQYF	TGTGCCAGCAGAGGACTAGCAGAAGAGACCCAGTACTTC
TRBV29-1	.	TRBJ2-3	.	CSVHSSDRTDTQYF	TGCAGCGTTCATTCTAGCGACCGCACAGATACGCAGTATTTT
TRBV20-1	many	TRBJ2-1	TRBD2	CSALSGRGNEQFF	TGCAGTGCTTTGAGCGGGAGAGGGAATGAGCAGTTCTTC
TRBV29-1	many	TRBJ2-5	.	CSVKDSFETQYF	TGCAGCGTCAAAGACAGTTTCGAGACCCAGTACTTC
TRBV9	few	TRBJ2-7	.	CASSPGTFSSYEQYF	TGTGCCAGCAGCCCCGGGACTTTTAGCTCCTACGAGCAGTACTTC
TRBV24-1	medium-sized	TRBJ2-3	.	CATSDLTAEGADTQYF	TGTGCCACCAGTGATTTGACAGCGGAAGGGGCAGATACGCAGTATTTT
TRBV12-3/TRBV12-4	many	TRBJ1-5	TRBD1	CASSMGQGDQPQHF	TGTGCCAGCAGCATGGGACAGGGGGATCAGCCCCAGCATTTT
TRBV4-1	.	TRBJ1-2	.	CASSQGQEGAYGYTF	TGCGCCAGCAGCCAAGGACAGGAAGGAGCGTATGGCTACACCTTC
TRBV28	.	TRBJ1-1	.	CASNWNTEAFF	TGTGCCAGCAATTGGAACACTGAAGCTTTCTTT
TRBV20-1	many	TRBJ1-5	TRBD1	CSAKTGQGNLGNQPQHF	TGCAGTGCAAAAACCGGACAGGGGAATTTAGGCAATCAGCCCCAGCATTTT
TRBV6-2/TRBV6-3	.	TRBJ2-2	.	CASRDTNEGDTGELFF	TGTGCCAGCAGGGACACGAATGAGGGTGACACCGGGGAGCTGTTTTTT
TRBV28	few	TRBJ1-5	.	CASSSPASNQPQHF	TGTGCCAGCAGTTCCCCCGCAAGCAATCAGCCCCAGCATTTT
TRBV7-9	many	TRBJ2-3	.	CASSSPRDSYTDTQYF	TGTGCCAGCAGCTCCCCCAGGGACTCCTACACAGATACGCAGTATTTT
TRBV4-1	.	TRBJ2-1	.	CASSGHYNEQFF	TGCGCCAGCTCAGGACATTACAATGAGCAGTTCTTC
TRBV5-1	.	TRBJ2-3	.	CASSLGGTDTQYF	TGCGCCAGCAGCTTAGGGGGTACAGATACGCAGTATTTT
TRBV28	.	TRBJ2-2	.	CASSLGPNTGELFF	TGTGCCAGCAGTTTAGGGCCGAACACCGGGGAGCTGTTTTTT
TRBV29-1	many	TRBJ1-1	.	CSVVHREWSTEAFF	TGCAGCGTGGTCCACAGGGAATGGAGCACTGAAGCTTTCTTT